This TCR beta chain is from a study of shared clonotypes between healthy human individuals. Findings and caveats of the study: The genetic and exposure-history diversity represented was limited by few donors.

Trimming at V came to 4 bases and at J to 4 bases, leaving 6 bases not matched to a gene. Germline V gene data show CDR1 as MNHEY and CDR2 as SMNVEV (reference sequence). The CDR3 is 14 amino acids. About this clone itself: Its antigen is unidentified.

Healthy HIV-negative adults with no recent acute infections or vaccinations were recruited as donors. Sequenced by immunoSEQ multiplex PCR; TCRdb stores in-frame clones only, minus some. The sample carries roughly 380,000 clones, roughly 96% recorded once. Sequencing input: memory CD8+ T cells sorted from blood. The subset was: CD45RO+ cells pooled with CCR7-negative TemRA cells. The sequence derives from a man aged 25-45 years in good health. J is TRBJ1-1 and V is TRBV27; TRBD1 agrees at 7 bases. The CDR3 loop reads CASSSTGDSTEAFF. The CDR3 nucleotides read TGTGCCAGCAGTTCAACAGGGGATAGCACTGAAGCTTTCTTT.